This TCR beta chain was recorded in a study of Tregs in tolerant kidney transplant recipients. The study, taken as a whole, reports: Changing PCR primers prevented nucleotide comparison between some patients' samples.

The sample holds one count of this clone. Its specificity is unknown. Some clones are missing from TCRdb's copy, which holds only in-frame ones; the method was immunoSEQ multiplex PCR. Counted here are more than 70,000 clones, around 90% occurring once; the ten biggest clones make up 1.6%. Mixed chimerism was transient after nonmyeloablative marrow transplants from related graft donors. Unstimulated Tregs (CD4+CD25+CD127-) and CD4+CD25- non-Tregs were sorted from PBMCs. CDR1 is LNHDA, CDR2 SQIVND, per germline (reference sequence). CDR3 length: 15 amino acids. Trimming stripped 3 bases from V and 3 bases from J, with 11 bases between.

This specimen consisted of CD4+ T cells from blood (PBMCs), obtained 24 months after the transplant. The chain links TRBV19 to TRBJ2-2, with D perhaps matching TRBD2 (6 bases). This receptor was taken from a human patient who received a combined kidney and bone marrow transplant. Some T cells may be the graft donor's. In DNA form, the CDR3 reads TGTGCCAGTAGTATCCCGGGACTGCACACCGGGGAGCTGTTTTTT. It encodes CASSIPGLHTGELFF.